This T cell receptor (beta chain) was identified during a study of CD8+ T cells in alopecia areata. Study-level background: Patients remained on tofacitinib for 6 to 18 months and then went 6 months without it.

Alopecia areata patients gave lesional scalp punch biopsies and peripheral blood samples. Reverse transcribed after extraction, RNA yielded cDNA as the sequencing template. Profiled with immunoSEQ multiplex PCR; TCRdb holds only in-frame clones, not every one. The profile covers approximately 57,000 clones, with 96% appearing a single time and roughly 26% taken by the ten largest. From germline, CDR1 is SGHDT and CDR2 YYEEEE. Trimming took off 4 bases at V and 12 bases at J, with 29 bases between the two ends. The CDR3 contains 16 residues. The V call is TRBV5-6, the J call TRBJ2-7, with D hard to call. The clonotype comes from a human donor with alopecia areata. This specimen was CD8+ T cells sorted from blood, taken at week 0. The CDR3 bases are TGTGCCAGCAGCCCCTGGCCTTTTAGGGCAGGAGCCACTTCGTACTTC. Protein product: CASSPWPFRAGATSYF. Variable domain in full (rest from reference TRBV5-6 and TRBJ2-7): DAGVTQSPTHLIKTRGQQVTLRCSPKSGHDTVSWYQQALGQGPQFIFQYYEEEERQRGNFPDRFSGHQFPNYSSELNVNALLLGDSALYLCASSPWPFRAGATSYFGPGTRLTVT.